The sequence of this T cell receptor (beta chain) was determined in a study of T cell responses to AZD1222 COVID-19 vaccine. The study, taken as a whole, reports: Just a handful of AZD1222 recipients tested seropositive at baseline. White British donors predominated, females outnumbered males, and clonal diversity was possibly underestimated. Spike-specific TCR breadth and depth both grew after two AZD1222 doses. The reported proportion of spike-specific TCRs targeting unmutated variant regions was nearly half.

The assay was immunoSEQ multiplex PCR, and TCRdb's table has in-frame clones only and misses some. The sample includes fewer than 55,000 clones, 65% to 80% seen only once; the top ten take approximately 22%. As concerns this clone: Its specificity is not known.

Germline values: CDR1 SGHNT, CDR2 YENEEA. This CDR3 comprises 21 residues. Trimming took 0 bases from V and 3 from J; bases not matched to a gene: 16. The chain has TRBV11-3 and TRBJ2-1, with 11 bases identical to TRBD2. Sample: peripheral blood, taken on day 0 of MenACWY control vaccination. The sequence derives from an adult in good health. The CDR3 nucleotides read TGTGCCAGCAGCTTAGAACGGGGTTCGGGGGGACTAGCGGATAACTACAATGAGCAGTTCTTC. This sequence encodes CASSLERGSGGLADNYNEQFF.